This paragraph reports one T cell receptor beta chain. V was shortened by 3 bases and J by 0 bases, with 15 bases between the two germline ends. The CDR3 runs 17 residues. Per germline, CDR1 LNHDA and CDR2 SQIVND (reference sequence). This record belongs to a study of control samples from healthy donors and cancer patients. Sequencing was performed with immunoSEQ multiplex PCR; in TCRdb, only in-frame clones are kept and a portion is missing. Of under 100,000 clones listed, approximately 93% are singletons. The sequence came from a woman aged 25 to 39 in good health. The chain employs TRBV19 and TRBJ1-5; no clear D. Sequenced material: blood. CDR3 DNA: TGTGCCAGTAGTATTCCCGATTTCCGTATTAGCAATCAGCCCCAGCATTTT. This sequence encodes CASSIPDFRISNQPQHF.